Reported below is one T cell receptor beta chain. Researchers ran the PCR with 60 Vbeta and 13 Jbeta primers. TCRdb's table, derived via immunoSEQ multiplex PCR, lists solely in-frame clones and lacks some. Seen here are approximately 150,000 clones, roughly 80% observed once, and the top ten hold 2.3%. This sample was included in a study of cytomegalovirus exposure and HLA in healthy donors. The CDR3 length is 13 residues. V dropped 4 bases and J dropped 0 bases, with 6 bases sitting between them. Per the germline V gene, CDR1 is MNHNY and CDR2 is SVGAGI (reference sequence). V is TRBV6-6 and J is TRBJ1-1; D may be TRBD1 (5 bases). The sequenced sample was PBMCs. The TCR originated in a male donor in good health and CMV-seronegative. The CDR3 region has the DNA TGTGCCAGCAGTTCACAGGTGAACACTGAAGCTTTCTTT. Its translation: CASSSQVNTEAFF.